This T cell receptor beta chain was documented in a study of T cell repertoires in cytomegalovirus infection. Study summary: Indications came from public TCR beta signatures; they pointed to CMV infection and to a matching HLA type. Points from the study as a whole: The study found HLA-C-restricted CMV-specific TCR beta clonotypes dominating the ex vivo response. The study identified carriers of CMV plus the relevant HLA from cumulative public TCR beta family frequency.

MiXCR, run by TCRdb on the reads, gives a single entry per CDR3 protein. The data contain a few hundred thousand distinct CDR3 sequences, 15% to 20% of them seen just once; the ten biggest clones take up around 10%. Germline V gene sequence: CDR1 SGHTA, CDR2 FQGNSA. Trimming shortened V by 7 bases and J by 2 bases, and 11 bases separated the two germline ends. CDR3 length: 14 residues. With regard to this clonotype: Its antigen is undetermined.

V usage is TRBV7-2 and J usage is TRBJ2-2, with D perhaps TRBD1 or TRBD2 (5 bases each). This clonotype originated in a human donor in good health (CMV status not recorded). Some clones in this sample may be carry-over from other donors' samples. Sequenced: PBMCs. CDR3 in DNA: TGTGCCAGCACTCTCGGGGCAAACACCGGGGAGCTGTTTTTT. Amino acid sequence: CASTLGANTGELFF. Full variable domain (remainder filled in from reference TRBV7-2 and TRBJ2-2): GAGVSQSPSNKVTEKGKDVELRCDPISGHTALYWYRQSLGQGLEFLIYFQGNSAPDKSGLPSDRFSAERTGGSVSTLTIQRTQQEDSAVYLCASTLGANTGELFFGEGSRLTVL.